Listed here are 28 T cell receptor beta chains from one sample, sequenced in a study of regulatory T cells in long-lasting Graves disease (dated by TCRdb to the early 2020s). Taken with the paper, the label for time point translates to: newly diagnosed GD, antithyroid drugs for less than 3 months. RNA was extracted from PBMCs in TRIzol for both TCR sequencing and RNA sequencing. Libraries were constructed by multiplex PCR. The instrument was an Illumina HiSeq 4000. To build TCR beta libraries, CDR3 regions were amplified by Arm-PCR using iRepertoire HTBI primers. TCRdb passed the public sequencing reads through fastp at Q25 and MiXCR, retaining productive beta sequences. Rows with a matching CDR3 protein are joined into one entry that keeps the most common DNA and genes. A total of about 240,000 distinct CDR3 sequences appear in this sample, around 20% of them only once. 14% of the sample belongs to the ten largest clones.

The sample here was peripheral blood mononuclear cells (PBMCs), taken at new diagnosis, from a patient treated with antithyroid drugs. The receptors come from a female donor with Graves disease.

This clonotype was counted ten times or more. The chain links TRBV19 to TRBJ1-5; D is unresolved. Germline V gene data show CDR1 as LNHDA and CDR2 as SQIVND (reference sequence). The germline V and J ends were trimmed by 8 bases and 1 base, with 15 bases remaining between them. This CDR3 is 15 amino acids long. CDR3 DNA sequence: TGTGCCAGTCGCGATGGGAGGGTCAGCAATCAGCCCCAGCATTTT. This sequence encodes CASRDGRVSNQPQHF.

This clonotype came up many times. The chain joins TRBV9 to TRBJ1-2, with 7 positions matching TRBD1. The germline V gene has CDR1 SGDLS and CDR2 YYNGEE. The CDR3 sequence is 13 residues long. The V gene end was trimmed by 5 bases and the J gene end by 8 bases; junction bases not matched to a gene: 9. CDR3 region: CASRETGSGGYTF. The DNA for the CDR3 is TGTGCCAGCAGGGAGACAGGGTCGGGGGGCTACACCTTC.

V is TRBV5-1 and J is TRBJ1-4; 7 bases match TRBD1. Germline CDR1 is SGHRS and CDR2 is YFSETQ. V gave up 3 bases and J gave up 5 bases; unmatched junction bases: 7. The CDR3 length is 15 residues. The CDR3 nucleotides are TGCGCCAGCAGCTCGACAGGGCCATCAAATGAAAAACTGTTTTTT. Its translation is CASSSTGPSNEKLFF.

This clonotype was observed a few times. The chain joins TRBV19 to TRBJ1-5, with TRBD1 matching 8 bases. The CDR3 runs 17 residues. V gave up 7 bases and J gave up 4 bases; unmatched junction bases: 15. Germline loops: CDR1 LNHDA, CDR2 SQIVND (reference sequence). CDR3: CASIGARDRRTNQPQHF. The CDR3 region has the DNA TGTGCCAGTATAGGGGCCCGGGACAGGAGAACGAATCAGCCCCAGCATTTT. The complete variable domain, with remaining parts taken from reference TRBV19 and TRBJ1-5, reads DGGITQSPKYLFRKEGQNVTLSCEQNLNHDAMYWYRQDPGQGLRLIYYSQIVNDFQKGDIAEGYSVSREKKESFPLTVTSAQKNPTAFYLCASIGARDRRTNQPQHFGDGTRLSIL.

This clonotype was seen at least ten times. V gene TRBV20-1 combines with J gene TRBJ2-1, with D unclear. Per the germline V gene, CDR1 is DFQATT and CDR2 is SNEGSKA (reference sequence). Trimming pared 3 bases from V and 4 bases from J, leaving 13 bases between. The CDR3 covers 14 residues. CDR3 in DNA: TGCAGTGCTAGTAGGGCGGAGAATTACAATGAGCAGTTCTTC. Amino acids: CSASRAENYNEQFF.

This clonotype was seen repeatedly, ten times or more. The chain employs TRBV3-1 and TRBJ1-5; D not certain. In germline, CDR1 is LGHDT, CDR2 YNNKEL (reference sequence). This CDR3 has 14 residues. The V gene lost 3 bases and the J gene lost 2 bases, with 8 bases spanning the gap. CDR3 region: CASSHGLRNQPQHF. The CDR3 bases are TGTGCCAGCAGCCACGGGTTGCGCAATCAGCCCCAGCATTTT.

The chain uses TRBV11-3 and TRBJ2-2, with TRBD2 identical over 10 bases. Trimming took 6 bases from V and 4 from J; bases not matched to a gene: 11. The CDR3 spans 17 residues. CDR1 is SGHNT, CDR2 YENEEA, per germline. CDR3: CASRHPTLAGGTGELFF. CDR3 DNA sequence: TGTGCCAGCAGACACCCTACCTTAGCGGGAGGCACCGGGGAGCTGTTTTTT.

This clonotype was seen at least ten times. The chain couples TRBV11-2 to TRBJ2-7; D is possibly TRBD2 (6 bases). CDR1 SGHAT and CDR2 FQNNGV come from the germline V gene. Between the trimmed V and J ends, which lost 1 base and 6 bases, there was a span of 10 bases. This CDR3 spans 13 amino acids. CDR3 in amino acids: CASSLGWGVEQYF. The CDR3 coding sequence is TGTGCCAGCAGCTTAGGCTGGGGGGTCGAGCAGTACTTC.

This clonotype has ten or more counts. V gene TRBV7-2 combines with J gene TRBJ1-2, with D unclear. Deletions cut 4 bases from V and 7 bases from J, with 13 bases between. Germline V gives CDR1 SGHTA, CDR2 FQGNSA. The CDR3 runs to 13 residues. CDR3 loop: CASSSDGFSGYTF. The CDR3 DNA is TGTGCCAGCAGCTCGGACGGTTTTAGTGGCTACACCTTC.

This clonotype was recorded many times. The chain is built from TRBV9 and TRBJ2-3; D gene uncertain. The CDR3 length is 15 residues. Trimming took off 3 bases at V and 1 base at J, with 12 bases between the two ends. The germline V gene has CDR1 SGDLS and CDR2 YYNGEE. CDR3 in DNA: TGTGCCAGCAGCGCCCGTACCCCGGGCACAGATACGCAGTATTTT. Translated: CASSARTPGTDTQYF.

This clonotype was found many times. The rearrangement links TRBV2 to TRBJ1-1; D gene unclear. V was trimmed by 4 bases and J by 1 base, leaving 13 bases between them. The CDR3 spans 15 residues. Germline V gives CDR1 SNHLY, CDR2 FYNNEI. CDR3: CASSGAYNSNTEAFF. DNA for the CDR3: TGTGCCAGCAGTGGGGCATATAATTCGAACACTGAAGCTTTCTTT.

This clonotype turned up a few times. The rearrangement joins TRBV24-1 to TRBJ2-1, with D possibly being TRBD1 or TRBD2 (5 bases each). This CDR3 has 15 amino acids. The V gene's germline CDR1 is KGHDR and CDR2 SFDVKD. V gave up 4 bases and J gave up 6 bases, with 15 bases separating them. In nucleotides, the CDR3 is TGTGCCACCAGTGAGGCCGGGACCGCTACCAATGAGCAGTTCTTC. Translation gives CATSEAGTATNEQFF.

In its sample, this clonotype was seen many times. The gene calls are TRBV12-3 or TRBV12-4 and TRBJ2-7, with 10 nucleotides matching TRBD2. The CDR3 is 13 residues long. Germline trimming cut 6 bases from V and 3 bases from J; bases unmatched to any gene: 2. CDR3 amino acids: CASSLAGDYEQYF. Here the CDR3 DNA reads TGTGCCAGCAGCCTAGCGGGAGACTACGAGCAGTACTTC.

The gene calls are TRBV2 and TRBJ2-5; 14 nucleotides line up with TRBD2. Trimming removed 5 bases from V and 0 bases from J; junction bases left unmatched: 5. Germline values: CDR1 SNHLY, CDR2 FYNNEI. This CDR3 has 17 amino acids. CDR3 residues: CASSPGTSGGYQETQYF. CDR3 DNA sequence: TGTGCCAGCAGTCCCGGGACTAGCGGGGGCTACCAAGAGACCCAGTACTTC.

This chain connects TRBV7-9 to TRBJ2-7, with 8 positions matching TRBD2. The CDR3 covers 14 residues. Germline lookup yields CDR1 SEHNR and CDR2 FQNEAQ (reference sequence). V dropped 3 bases and J dropped 6; count of bases not matched to a gene: 7. This CDR3 is CASSFGTSLREQYF. As DNA, the CDR3 is TGTGCCAGCAGCTTCGGGACTAGTCTACGCGAGCAGTACTTC. Filled out from reference TRBV7-9 and TRBJ2-7, the complete variable domain reads DTGVSQNPRHKITKRGQNVTFRCDPISEHNRLYWYRQTLGQGPEFLTYFQNEAQLEKSRLLSDRFSAERPKGSFSTLEIQRTEQGDSAMYLCASSFGTSLREQYFGPGTRLTVT.

Comment on this clonotype: Only one base separates this from a far larger clonotype, so it likely reflects a read error. This chain connects TRBV6-9 to TRBJ2-7; a possible D gene is TRBD2 (5 bases). The CDR3 runs to 15 residues. V dropped 4 bases and J dropped 2 bases, with 15 bases sitting between them. Per the germline V gene, CDR1 is MNHGY and CDR2 is SVAAGI. As DNA, the CDR3 is TGTGCCAGCAGTTCCTACTTGGGAGAAGCCTACGAGCAGTACTTC. Protein: CASSSYLGEAYEQYF.

In its sample, this clonotype was seen a few times. The chain has TRBV2 and TRBJ1-2; 7 bases are a match to TRBD1. From germline, CDR1 is SNHLY and CDR2 FYNNEI. The CDR3 is 13 amino acids. The V gene end was trimmed by 4 bases and the J gene end by 5 bases; junction bases not matched to a gene: 4. CDR3 protein: CASSGGGQYGYTF. The DNA of the CDR3 is TGTGCCAGCAGTGGGGGGGGACAGTATGGCTACACCTTC. The variable domain in full, with the rest retrieved from reference TRBV2 and TRBJ1-2, is EPEVTQTPSHQVTQMGQEVILRCVPISNHLYFYWYRQILGQKVEFLVSFYNNEISEKSEIFDDQFSVERPDGSNFTLKIRSTKLEDSAMYFCASSGGGQYGYTFGSGTRLTVV.

This clonotype was found a few times. V and J are TRBV6-1 and TRBJ2-4; D is ambiguous. The V gene's germline CDR1 is MNHNS and CDR2 SASEGT. The CDR3 sequence is 17 residues long. V was clipped by 2 bases and J by 0 bases, with 14 bases between them. CDR3 bases: TGTGCCAGCAGTGAAAGGCGAGGCTACCTAGCCAAAAACATTCAGTACTTC. Translation: CASSERRGYLAKNIQYF.

As for this clonotype: Given a much more abundant clone one base away, this may be a read error. V and J are TRBV7-9 and TRBJ2-7; D is possibly TRBD2 (6 bases). The CDR3 covers 14 residues. Germline-derived CDR1 and CDR2 are SEHNR and FQNEAQ (reference sequence). CDR3 region: CAGSFGGTSYEQYF. As DNA, the CDR3 is TGTGCCGGCAGCTTTGGAGGGACCTCCTACGAGCAGTACTTC.

At least ten counts were recorded for this clonotype. The chain recombines TRBV12-3 or TRBV12-4 with TRBJ2-2, with D perhaps given as TRBD1 or TRBD2 (5 bases each). V was cut by 4 bases and J by 6 bases, with 9 bases left in between. This CDR3 comprises 13 residues. The chain's CDR3 is CASSSGLAGELFF. CDR3 bases: TGTGCCAGCAGTTCGGGGCTCGCCGGGGAGCTGTTTTTT.

On this clonotype: This is likely an artifact of a read error, given a far larger clone one base away. This rearrangement joins TRBV4-2 to TRBJ2-7; D is ambiguous. Per germline, CDR1 LGHNA and CDR2 YNFKEQ. CDR3 length: 15 residues. V lost 2 bases, J lost 1 base, and 12 bases lay in between. CDR3 in amino acids: CASSQRRSPSYEQYF. The CDR3, as DNA: TGTGCCAGCAGCCAACGACGGAGCCCATCCTACGAGCAGTACTTC.

The chain has TRBV4-3 and TRBJ2-1, with D possibly TRBD2 on 6 matching bases. Germline V gene sequence: CDR1 LGHNA, CDR2 YSLEER. V lost 4 bases, J lost 5 bases, and 12 bases lay in between. The CDR3 sequence is 14 residues long. The CDR3 reads CASSLGTFDNEQFF. The CDR3 nucleotides are TGCGCCAGCAGCCTCGGGACTTTCGACAATGAGCAGTTCTTC.

This clonotype was observed many times. The chain uses TRBV10-3 and TRBJ2-7; 7 bases align to TRBD1. The J segment lost 6 bases and the V segment lost 0 bases, leaving 5 bases of the junction unmatched. This CDR3 comprises 14 residues. CDR1 and CDR2 from the germline V gene are ENHRY and SYGVKD. CDR3 DNA: TGTGCCATCAGTGAGTCGATTAGGACAGGCGAGCAGTACTTC. Its protein is CAISESIRTGEQYF.

This clonotype came up a few times. J is TRBJ2-3 and V is TRBV4-3, with 7 bases that match TRBD2. The V segment lost 3 bases and the J segment 5 bases; nucleotides outside the gene matches: 5. The CDR3 length is 14 residues. Per germline, CDR1 LGHNA and CDR2 YSLEER. CDR3 amino acids: CASSQGRALDTQYF. As DNA, the CDR3 is TGCGCCAGCAGCCAGGGGAGGGCTTTAGATACGCAGTATTTT.

This clonotype appeared many times. V and J are TRBV27 and TRBJ2-2, with 13 bases that match TRBD2. V gave up 2 bases and J gave up 6 bases; unmatched junction bases: 6. There are 17 residues in the CDR3. Germline V CDR1 and CDR2: MNHEY, SMNVEV (reference sequence). The CDR3 loop reads CASSLPGTSGNPGELFF. CDR3 in DNA: TGTGCCAGCAGTTTACCCGGGACTAGCGGGAATCCCGGGGAGCTGTTTTTT.

This clonotype was seen ten or more times. The chain couples TRBV12-3 or TRBV12-4 to TRBJ2-1; D remains ambiguous. The CDR3 is 13 amino acids. V gave up 2 bases and J gave up 2 bases, with 4 bases separating them. The CDR3 loop is CASSLLPYNEQFF. The CDR3 DNA sequence: TGTGCCAGCAGTTTATTGCCCTACAATGAGCAGTTCTTC.

At least ten counts were recorded for this clonotype. The chain joins TRBV15 to TRBJ2-2, with TRBD2 matching over 14 bases. The germline V gene has CDR1 LNHNV and CDR2 YYDKDF (reference sequence). The CDR3 runs 16 residues. Unmatched junction bases numbered 6, after V lost 5 bases and J lost 7 bases. The CDR3 DNA reads TGTGCCACCAGCCGTGGGACTAGCGGGAGTTTCGGGGAGCTGTTTTTT. This encodes CATSRGTSGSFGELFF.

This clonotype was recorded at least ten times. The chain has TRBV7-2 and TRBJ2-3; D remains unclear. This CDR3 has 16 amino acids. Trimming removed 1 base from V and 0 bases from J, with 11 bases in between. Per germline, CDR1 SGHTA and CDR2 FQGNSA. In nucleotides, the CDR3 is TGTGCCAGCAGCTTAGGTATCCGTTTTAGCACAGATACGCAGTATTTT. Its translation: CASSLGIRFSTDTQYF.